Presented here are 14 T cell receptor beta chains from one specimen sequenced in a study of cytotoxic CD8 clonotypes in ibrutinib-treated CLL. Sequenced by immunoSEQ multiplex PCR; TCRdb stores in-frame clones only, minus some. The sample shows about 140,000 clones, 85% to 95% of them seen only once. The sample consisted of PBMCs, taken after 12 months of ibrutinib treatment. Receptors originate from a human donor with chronic lymphocytic leukemia.

The gene calls are TRBV9 and TRBJ2-7, with D possibly TRBD1 on 5 matching bases. V was pared by 2 bases and J by 3 bases, with 21 bases between. Germline V gene lookup returns CDR1 SGDLS and CDR2 YYNGEE. This CDR3 contains 17 residues. The DNA for the CDR3 is TGTGCCAGCAGCGTTCACCCTGGGGCTCAACCCAACTACGAGCAGTACTTC. It encodes CASSVHPGAQPNYEQYF.

This clone was found a few times. The chain carries TRBV18 and TRBJ2-5; D unclear. Trimming shortened V by 1 base and J by 5 bases, and 8 bases separated the two germline ends. Germline assignment: CDR1 KGHSH and CDR2 LQKENI. This CDR3 is built from 13 residues. CDR3 protein: CASSPQTGETQYF. Here the CDR3 DNA reads TGTGCCAGCTCACCACAGACCGGGGAGACCCAGTACTTC.

The V call is TRBV5-1, the J call TRBJ2-3; no clear D. CDR3 length: 12 residues. Trimming took off 3 bases at V and 8 bases at J, with 10 bases between the two ends. Germline CDR1 and CDR2: SGHRS and YFSETQ. CDR3 residues: CASSSLSSTQYF. The CDR3, as DNA: TGCGCCAGCAGCTCACTTTCTAGTACGCAGTATTTT.

The chain is built from TRBV10-3 and TRBJ2-1, with D possibly TRBD2 on 6 matching bases. Germline CDR1 reads ENHRY; CDR2 reads SYGVKD. The CDR3 runs to 14 residues. V dropped 10 bases and J dropped 0 bases, with 13 bases sitting between them. CDR3 region: CANSPGSSYNEQFF. The CDR3 region has the DNA TGTGCCAACAGCCCCGGGAGCTCCTACAATGAGCAGTTCTTC.

This clone was counted a single time. The chain combines TRBV10-3 with TRBJ1-2; D gene ambiguous. The V end lost 8 bases, the J end lost 6 bases, and 16 bases lay between the germline ends. This CDR3 region has 13 residues. Germline V gene data show CDR1 as ENHRY and CDR2 as SYGVKD. The CDR3 loop is CAIAREPTHGYTF. The CDR3 bases are TGTGCCATCGCGAGGGAACCGACCCATGGCTACACCTTC.

The V call is TRBV9, the J call TRBJ2-7; TRBD2 matches at 12 bases. Looked up from germline, CDR1 is SGDLS and CDR2 is YYNGEE. The V segment lost 4 bases and the J segment 3 bases; nucleotides outside the gene matches: 8. This CDR3 has 16 amino acids. CDR3 sequence (DNA): TGTGCCAGCAGCCCAAGACTAGCGGGGGCCTACTACGAGCAGTACTTC. Its protein product is CASSPRLAGAYYEQYF.

The rearrangement joins TRBV7-6 to TRBJ2-1, with D hard to call. The CDR3 spans 17 residues. The germline V gene encodes CDR1 SGHVS and CDR2 FNYEAQ. With 3 bases removed from V and 6 bases from J, the gap between germline ends came to 21 bases. The CDR3 protein is CASSFASVPTTPNEQFF. The DNA for the CDR3 is TGTGCCAGCAGCTTCGCTTCGGTTCCCACGACCCCCAATGAGCAGTTCTTC.

The chain combines TRBV2 with TRBJ2-7; D not resolved. The length of the CDR3 is 10 residues. Trimming removed 4 bases at V and 7 bases at J, with 5 bases between. The germline V gene encodes CDR1 SNHLY and CDR2 FYNNEI. DNA of the CDR3: TGTGCCAGCAGTGGGATTGAGCAGTACTTC. Protein product: CASSGIEQYF.

The chain joins TRBV27 to TRBJ1-2; D may be TRBD1 (6 bases). This CDR3 spans 15 amino acids. Germline V gene data show CDR1 as MNHEY and CDR2 as SMNVEV (reference sequence). V was clipped by 4 bases and J by 4 bases, with 16 bases between them. CDR3 residues: CASSSYRTDTYGYTF. CDR3 DNA sequence: TGTGCCAGCAGTTCCTACCGGACAGATACCTATGGCTACACCTTC.

This clone has a handful of counts. This chain joins TRBV25-1 and TRBJ1-2, with TRBD1 identical over 7 bases. Germline V lookup: CDR1 MGHDK, CDR2 SYGVNS. J gave up 10 bases and V 1 base, and 9 bases lay outside the gene matches. There are 14 residues in the CDR3. The DNA for the CDR3 is TGTGCCAGCAGTGAATTAGGGACAGTGTTTGACTACACCTTC. Its translation is CASSELGTVFDYTF.

The chain couples TRBV27 to TRBJ2-7; 7 bases agree with TRBD1. Looked up from germline, CDR1 is MNHEY and CDR2 is SMNVEV (reference sequence). The CDR3 consists of 12 residues. V shed 6 bases, J shed 5 bases, and the junction held 4 bases outside the gene matches. CDR3 in amino acids: CASRDRLHEQYF. CDR3 DNA: TGTGCCAGCAGGGACAGGTTACACGAGCAGTACTTC.

The chain employs TRBV30 and TRBJ2-2; D call uncertain. Trimming cost V 4 bases and J 1 base, with 7 bases left between them. CDR3 length: 13 residues. Germline CDR1 and CDR2: GTSNPN and SVGIG (reference sequence). The CDR3 DNA reads TGTGCCTGGAATTCCCAGAACACCGGGGAGCTGTTTTTT. Translation: CAWNSQNTGELFF.

V usage is TRBV7-9 and J usage is TRBJ1-1, with D tentatively TRBD1 (5 bases). Germline loops: CDR1 SEHNR, CDR2 FQNEAQ (reference sequence). CDR3 length equals 13 residues. The V gene lost 2 bases and the J gene lost 1 base, with 5 bases spanning the gap. CDR3 bases: TGTGCCAGCAGCTTAACAGGGAACACTGAAGCTTTCTTT. Translating gives CASSLTGNTEAFF.

The gene calls are TRBV5-1 and TRBJ2-3; 11 positions agree with TRBD2. CDR1 SGHRS and CDR2 YFSETQ come from the germline V gene. This CDR3 spans 18 amino acids. Trimming at V came to 3 bases and at J to 4 bases, leaving 13 bases not matched to a gene. CDR3 amino acids: CASSSDLLAGVVADTQYF. The CDR3 nucleotides are TGCGCCAGCAGCTCCGACTTACTAGCGGGAGTTGTCGCAGATACGCAGTATTTT.